This TCR beta chain was captured in a study of OX40 agonist ivuxolimab in advanced cancers. For the study at large: At doses from 0.01 to 10 mg/kg, patients were given intravenous ivuxolimab every 2 weeks.

Broader study findings: Doses of 0.1 to 3.0 mg/kg were accompanied by clonal expansion of CD4+ and CD8+ blood T cells by week 6. Low normalized T-cell clonal expansion was also seen in some nonresponders.

On this clone itself: The antigen is undetermined.

The data were produced by immunoSEQ multiplex PCR, yet TCRdb's version contains in-frame clones alone and is incomplete. The profile shows roughly 77,000 clones, 81% of them singletons. Collection of blood occurred at baseline, at cycle 4 day 1, and at cycle 7 day 1. With V trimmed by 5 bases and J by 5 bases, 4 bases remained unmatched. This CDR3 comprises 13 residues. Germline CDR1 reads SNHLY; CDR2 reads FYNNEI. The genes are TRBV2 and TRBJ2-5, with 8 bases aligning to TRBD2. This TCR derives from an adult with an advanced solid tumor such as melanoma, head and neck, liver or kidney cancer. The sample here was CD4+ or CD8+ T cells sorted from blood, taken in a trial of the OX40 agonist ivuxolimab. CDR3 loop: CASSPGGWETQYF. In nucleotides, the CDR3 is TGTGCCAGCAGTCCGGGGGGGTGGGAGACCCAGTACTTC.